Presented here are 15 T cell receptor beta chains from one specimen sequenced in a study of blood T cells in healthy people across ages. Primers used in a second PCR of about 7 to 12 cycles were a sample-barcoded 5' primer and a J-beta primer mix. From the 5' RACE reads, TCRdb called clonotypes with MiXCR, one entry per CDR3 protein. Altogether hundreds of thousands of distinct CDR3 sequences are present, roughly 50% being singletons, with the ten largest covering 20% to 25%. Input material: blood. The receptor source for this set is a man younger than 45 in good health.

J is TRBJ2-1 and V is TRBV6-4; 7 bases align to TRBD2. V lost 4 bases, J lost 12 bases, and 9 bases stayed unmatched. Per the germline V gene, CDR1 is MRHNA and CDR2 is SNTAGT. The CDR3 is made up of 13 amino acids. CDR3: CASSGQAGSAQFF. The CDR3 bases are TGTGCCAGCAGTGGTCAAGCGGGGTCTGCGCAGTTCTTC.

The chain combines TRBV5-1 with TRBJ2-1, with 12 bases matching TRBD2. With V trimmed by 5 bases and J by 7 bases, 7 bases remained unmatched. The CDR3 is 15 residues long. The germline gives CDR1 SGHRS, CDR2 YFSETQ. The CDR3 bases are TGCGCCAGCAGTCCCACTAGCGGGGGGAAGAATGAGCAGTTCTTC. It is translated as CASSPTSGGKNEQFF. Full variable domain (rest looked up from reference TRBV5-1 and TRBJ2-1): KAGVTQTPRYLIKTRGQQVTLSCSPISGHRSVSWYQQTPGQGLQFLFEYFSETQRNKGNFPGRFSGRQFSNSRSEMNVSTLELGDSALYLCASSPTSGGKNEQFFGPGTRLTVL.

The chain's CDR3 is CASSLEGSGAEQYF. The CDR3 DNA reads as TGTGCCAGCAGCTTAGAGGGAAGTGGCGCCGAGCAGTACTTC. The V gene is TRBV7-2, the J gene TRBJ2-7; no reliable D call. The V gene's germline CDR1 is SGHTA and CDR2 FQGNSA. This CDR3 contains 14 residues. The V gene lost 1 base and the J gene lost 6 bases, with 13 bases spanning the gap. Based on the CDR3 plus reference TRBV7-2 and TRBJ2-7, the full variable domain is GAGVSQSPSNKVTEKGKDVELRCDPISGHTALYWYRQSLGQGLEFLIYFQGNSAPDKSGLPSDRFSAERTGGSVSTLTIQRTQQEDSAVYLCASSLEGSGAEQYFGPGTRLTVT.

Concerning this clonotype: The junction and the germline gene differ at one end; a read error may be behind it. The chain is built from TRBV9 and TRBJ2-1, with D possibly matching TRBD2 (6 bases). CDR3 length: 13 residues. Germline V gives CDR1 SGDLS, CDR2 YYNGEE. For the CDR3, the DNA is TGTGCCAGCAGCGTAGATGGGAGGAATGAGCCGTTCTTC. This codes for CASSVDGRNEPFF.

This clonotype was recorded a few times. The genes are TRBV6-1 and TRBJ2-1, with 14 bases fitting TRBD2. Germline V gives CDR1 MNHNS, CDR2 SASEGT. Trimming cost V 5 bases and J 7 bases; bases outside gene matches: 4. CDR3 size: 15 residues. CDR3 residues: CASSSGTSGGNEQFF. DNA of the CDR3: TGTGCCAGCAGTTCCGGGACTAGCGGGGGTAATGAGCAGTTCTTC.

The chain is built from TRBV7-9 and TRBJ1-2; no clear D gene. The CDR3 consists of 13 residues. From germline, CDR1 is SEHNR and CDR2 FQNEAQ (reference sequence). V lost 1 base and J 10 bases, leaving 13 bases between the germline ends. The CDR3 region is CASSLGRHSDYTF. The CDR3 region has the DNA TGTGCCAGCAGCTTAGGGCGGCACTCAGACTACACCTTC.

The genes are TRBV7-3 and TRBJ2-4; 7 nucleotides match TRBD2. The end of the DNA aligns better with TRBJ2-7, so the J call may be wrong. This CDR3 is built from 17 residues. Germline V gene lookup returns CDR1 SGHTA and CDR2 FQGTGA. The CDR3 sequence: CASSLTGEGPLSYEQYF. Written as DNA, the CDR3 is TGTGCCAGCAGCTTAACTGGGGAGGGCCCGCTCTCCTACGAGCAGTACTTC.

This rearrangement joins TRBV29-1 to TRBJ1-2; perhaps TRBD1 as D (6 bases). Germline V lookup: CDR1 SQVTM, CDR2 ANQGSEA. V lost 3 bases, J lost 4 bases, and 12 bases lay in between. The CDR3 is made up of 13 amino acids. The CDR3 sequence is CSVETGAPYGYTF. The CDR3 bases are TGCAGCGTTGAGACAGGAGCCCCCTATGGCTACACCTTC.

In nucleotides, the CDR3 is TGTGCCAGCAGCTTAGCCCTAGACTCCTACGAGCAGTACTTC. This translates into CASSLALDSYEQYF. The chain uses TRBV7-2 and TRBJ2-7; no clear D gene. Trimming took 0 bases from V and 0 from J, leaving 6 bases between them. Germline V gives CDR1 SGHTA, CDR2 FQGNSA. The CDR3 sequence is 14 residues long.

In this sample, this clonotype turned up once. The junction departs from the called germline gene at one end, perhaps through a read error. The gene calls are TRBV10-3 and TRBJ1-4; no reliable D call. Germline-derived CDR1 and CDR2 are ENHRY and SYGVKD. This CDR3 is 15 amino acids long. Here the CDR3 DNA reads TGTACCATCAGTGATAAAGGAGGAGAAAATGAAAAACTGTTTTTT. It yields the protein CTISDKGGENEKLFF.

The genes are TRBV4-2 and TRBJ2-1; 7 nucleotides line up with TRBD1. The CDR3 has 15 amino acids. V shed 1 base and J 7 bases; nucleotides not matched to a gene: 7. CDR1 is LGHNA, CDR2 YNFKEQ, per germline. The CDR3 region is CASSQGTGTENEQFF. DNA for the CDR3: TGTGCCAGCAGCCAAGGTACCGGGACAGAAAATGAGCAGTTCTTC.

The DNA for the CDR3 is TGTGCCAGCAGACCGGGACACTCAAATCAGCCCCAGCATTTT. Translated: CASRPGHSNQPQHF. The rearrangement links TRBV12-3 or TRBV12-4 to TRBJ1-5; TRBD1 is a possible D gene (6 bases). Trimming cost V 6 bases and J 4 bases, with 13 bases left between them. The CDR3 is made up of 14 amino acids.

This clonotype has only one observation. The chain links TRBV14 to TRBJ2-7; perhaps TRBD1 as D (5 bases). Germline CDR1 is SGHDN and CDR2 is FVKESK. The CDR3 length is 12 residues. With 8 bases removed from V and 3 bases from J, the gap between germline ends came to 11 bases. Here the CDR3 DNA reads TGTGCCAGCGCGAACCAGGGCTACGAGCAGTACTTC. Translating it yields CASANQGYEQYF. Combining the CDR3 with reference TRBV14 and TRBJ2-7 gives the whole variable domain EAGVTQFPSHSVIEKGQTVTLRCDPISGHDNLYWYRRVMGKEIKFLLHFVKESKQDESGMPNNRFLAERTGGTYSTLKVQPAELEDSGVYFCASANQGYEQYFGPGTRLTVT.

V is TRBV28 and J is TRBJ2-7; the match to TRBD2 covers 7 bases. The V gene end was trimmed by 4 bases and the J gene end by 0 bases; junction bases not matched to a gene: 6. CDR1 and CDR2 from the germline V gene are MDHEN and SYDVKM. The CDR3 is 15 residues long. CDR3 region: CASSSSGTYSYEQYF. CDR3 bases: TGTGCCAGCAGTTCTAGCGGAACCTACTCCTACGAGCAGTACTTC.

In its sample, this clonotype was seen a few times. This chain connects TRBV7-2 to TRBJ2-3, with D uncertain. This CDR3 comprises 15 residues. CDR1 and CDR2 from the germline V gene are SGHTA and FQGNSA. The germline V and J ends were trimmed by 5 bases and 2 bases, with 14 bases remaining between them. This CDR3 reads CASSARPGDTDTQYF. DNA of the CDR3: TGTGCCAGCAGCGCCCGACCTGGAGACACAGATACGCAGTATTTT.